This T cell receptor (beta chain) originates from a study of T-cell reconstitution after alpha-beta-depleted transplantation in children. General study findings and limits: Among T cells one year after transplant, newly produced cells accounted for most counts and diversity. About two months after transplant, alpha-beta T cells reportedly came from several hundred expanded graft clones. Several patients had high TCRbeta diversity at day 60; it came from surviving recipient T cells and thymic progenitors.

The TCRbeta library was prepared with unique molecular identifiers. Each CDR3 protein is one row after TCRdb ran MiXCR on the PCR reads. The data contain approximately 220,000 distinct CDR3 sequences, 17% of them singletons. Remarks on this clonotype: The antigen is undetermined.

The germline CDR1 and CDR2 sequences are LNHDA and SQIVND (reference sequence). The V end lost 6 bases, the J end lost 8 bases, and 19 bases lay between the germline ends. The CDR3 consists of 14 residues. The sequence was collected from a male patient aged 2-9 years who had a stem cell transplant for acute lymphoblastic leukemia, so the T cells may come from the graft donor. The chain couples TRBV19 to TRBJ1-2, with D tentatively TRBD1 (5 bases). The specimen comprised PBMCs, mostly from graft donor cells, sampled 360 days after TCRalphabeta/CD19-depleted stem cell transplant. In nucleotides, the CDR3 is TGTGCCAGTAGAGAGGCAGGGTATCTGAGCGGCTACACCTTC. The encoded protein is CASREAGYLSGYTF.